This entry is about one T cell receptor beta chain. Antigen unknown. The CDR3 extends over 14 amino acids. CDR1 is ENHRY and CDR2 is SYGVKD in the germline V gene. These data are taken from a study of cytomegalovirus exposure and HLA in healthy donors. General study points: Among the most significant clusters, several appeared linked to common viral pathogens in a later analysis. Diagnosis of cytomegalovirus status made by the classifier reportedly showed high specificity and sensitivity. Solely CMV serostatus was available to characterize immune exposure.

These donors counted as nominally healthy when sampled, but unrecorded immune exposures were likely. A multiplex PCR was run with 60 Vbeta primers and 13 Jbeta primers. Here immunoSEQ multiplex PCR was the method, and the copy in TCRdb shows in-frame clones only, minus some. The table has some 150,000 clones, roughly 75% seen once; the top ten hold about 3%. This clonotype originated in a middle-aged man in good health and CMV-seronegative. Sequencing was performed on PBMCs. The rearrangement links TRBV10-3 to TRBJ2-5, with D uncertain. The J call may be wrong; the DNA end is better matched by TRBJ2-7. The CDR3 here is CAPIGETGSYEQYF. The CDR3 DNA follows: TGTGCCCCCATCGGAGAGACCGGGTCCTACGAGCAGTACTTC.